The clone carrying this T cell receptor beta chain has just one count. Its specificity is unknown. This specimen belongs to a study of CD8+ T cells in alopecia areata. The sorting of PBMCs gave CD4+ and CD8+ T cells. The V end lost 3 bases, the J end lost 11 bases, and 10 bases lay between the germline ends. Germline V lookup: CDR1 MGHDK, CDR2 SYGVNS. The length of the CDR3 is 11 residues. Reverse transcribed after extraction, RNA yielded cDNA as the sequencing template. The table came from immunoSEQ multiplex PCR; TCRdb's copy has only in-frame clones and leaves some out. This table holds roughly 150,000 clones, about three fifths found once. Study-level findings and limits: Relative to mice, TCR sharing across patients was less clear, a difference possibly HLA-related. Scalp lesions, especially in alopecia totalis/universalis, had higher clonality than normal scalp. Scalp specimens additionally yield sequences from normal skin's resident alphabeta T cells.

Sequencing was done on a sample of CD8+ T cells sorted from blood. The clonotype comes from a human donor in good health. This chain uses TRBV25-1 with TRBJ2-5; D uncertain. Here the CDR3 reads CASSDGEPQYF. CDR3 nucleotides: TGTGCCAGCAGTGACGGTGAGCCACAGTACTTC.